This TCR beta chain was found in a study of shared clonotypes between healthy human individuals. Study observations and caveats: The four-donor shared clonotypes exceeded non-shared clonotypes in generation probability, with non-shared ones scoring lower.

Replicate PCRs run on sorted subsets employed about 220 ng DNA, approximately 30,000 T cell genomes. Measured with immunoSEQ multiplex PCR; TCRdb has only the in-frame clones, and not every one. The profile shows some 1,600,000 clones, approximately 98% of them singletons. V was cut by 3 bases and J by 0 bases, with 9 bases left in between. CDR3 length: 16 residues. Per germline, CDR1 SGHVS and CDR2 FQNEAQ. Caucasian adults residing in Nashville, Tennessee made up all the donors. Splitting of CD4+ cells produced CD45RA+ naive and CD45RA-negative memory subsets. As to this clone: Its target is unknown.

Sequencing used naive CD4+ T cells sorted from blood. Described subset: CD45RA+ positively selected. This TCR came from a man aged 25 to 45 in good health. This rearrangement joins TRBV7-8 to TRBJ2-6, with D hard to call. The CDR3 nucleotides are TGTGCCAGCAGCTTGAATCCACCCTCTGGGGCCAACGTCCTGACTTTC. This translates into CASSLNPPSGANVLTF.